The rows below give T cell receptor beta chains drawn from one sample of a study of shared clonotypes between healthy human individuals. Generated by immunoSEQ multiplex PCR, the TCRdb table keeps only in-frame clones and is missing some. The repertoire consists of around 1,000,000 clones, with 60% to 85% occurring once and the leading ten covering approximately 0.9%. Sequencing input: memory CD4+ T cells from PBMCs. These receptors all stem from a man younger than 30 in good health. Some clones in this sample may be carry-over from other donors' samples. The CDR3 runs from the conserved cysteine through the conserved F or W. D genes are given only for firm matches. Only part of the rows carry a size: once, few, many, or a class if the clone is expanded.

NA	TRBV28	NA	TRBJ1-6	CASRNRRDFGPYSPLHF	TGTGCCAGCAGAAATCGCCGGGACTTTGGGCCCTATTCACCCCTCCACTTT
NA	TRBV27	NA	TRBJ2-3	CASSPETRDTQYF	TGTGCCAGCAGTCCCGAGACTAGAGATACGCAGTATTTT
NA	TRBV28	TRBD1	TRBJ2-2	CASILGQGTGELFF	TGTGCCAGCATCCTGGGACAGGGCACCGGGGAGCTGTTTTTT
NA	TRBV4-1	NA	TRBJ2-3	CASSPPGASTDTQYF	TGCGCCAGCAGCCCCCCGGGGGCAAGCACAGATACGCAGTATTTT
once	TRBV6-5	NA	TRBJ1-2	CASRGPSGGYTF	TGTGCCAGCAGGGGGCCCTCCGGGGGCTACACCTTC
NA	TRBV14	NA	TRBJ2-7	CASSRPWGEQYF	TGTGCCAGCAGCCGACCTTGGGGCGAGCAGTACTTC
NA	TRBV4-2	TRBD1	TRBJ2-4	CASSHGQGADIQYF	TGTGCCAGCAGCCACGGACAGGGGGCAGACATTCAGTACTTC
NA	TRBV6-6	TRBD1	TRBJ2-5	CASRPKPGTEEETQYF	TGTGCCAGCAGACCCAAGCCGGGGACAGAAGAAGAGACCCAGTACTTC
few	TRBV9	TRBD1	TRBJ1-6	CASSPGQGRSPLHF	TGTGCCAGCAGCCCAGGACAGGGCCGCTCACCCCTCCACTTT
NA	TRBV27	NA	TRBJ2-3	CASSSRGADTQYF	TGTGCCAGCAGTTCAAGGGGTGCTGATACGCAGTATTTT
NA	TRBV28	TRBD1	TRBJ1-5	CASKQPTGYNQPQHF	TGTGCCAGCAAACAACCGACAGGGTACAATCAGCCCCAGCATTTT
NA	TRBV28	NA	TRBJ2-5	CASRGGHKTQYF	TGTGCCAGCAGGGGAGGCCATAAGACCCAGTACTTC
NA	TRBV7-2	NA	TRBJ2-1	CASSLATGDEQFF	TGTGCCAGCAGCCTCGCCACGGGAGATGAGCAGTTCTTC
NA	TRBV5-6	NA	TRBJ2-3	CASSLVAASTDTQYF	TGTGCCAGCAGCTTGGTAGCGGCTAGCACAGATACGCAGTATTTT
NA	TRBV7-9	NA	TRBJ1-3	CASRQGGGGSGNTIYF	TGTGCCAGCAGACAAGGGGGAGGAGGCTCTGGAAACACCATATATTTT
many	TRBV7-9	NA	TRBJ2-7	CASSPPPRGYEQYF	TGTGCCAGCAGCCCCCCCCCGAGGGGCTACGAGCAGTACTTC
NA	TRBV19	NA	TRBJ2-5	CASEGAGRTQYF	TGTGCCAGCGAGGGGGCGGGACGGACCCAGTACTTC
NA	TRBV4-3	TRBD1	TRBJ2-7	CASSRDRRAHEQYF	TGCGCCAGCAGCCGGGACAGGAGGGCCCACGAGCAGTACTTC
NA	TRBV4-1	NA	TRBJ2-3	CASSHPRTHTQYF	TGCGCCAGCAGCCACCCCCGTACACATACGCAGTATTTT
NA	TRBV15	NA	TRBJ1-2	CATSRDLNVEGGYTF	TGTGCCACCAGCAGAGATCTTAACGTAGAAGGTGGCTACACCTTC
once	TRBV30	NA	TRBJ1-1	CAWSGLAVEAFF	TGTGCCTGGAGTGGCCTCGCGGTCGAAGCTTTCTTT
NA	TRBV4-2	NA	TRBJ1-1	CASSQEQQMNTEAFF	TGTGCCAGCAGCCAAGAACAGCAGATGAACACTGAAGCTTTCTTT
once	TRBV15	NA	TRBJ2-2	CATSRLGTLNTGELFF	TGTGCCACCAGCAGACTCGGGACACTGAACACCGGGGAGCTGTTTTTT
NA	TRBV7-2	NA	TRBJ2-1	CASSLMSDNEQFF	TGTGCCAGCAGCTTAATGAGTGACAATGAGCAGTTCTTC
NA	TRBV7-3	NA	TRBJ2-2	CASSLMVTGELFF	TGTGCCAGCAGCCTAATGGTCACCGGGGAGCTGTTTTTT
NA	TRBV4-2	NA	TRBJ1-2	CASSQDLRRPNYGYTF	TGTGCCAGCAGCCAAGATTTGAGGCGGCCTAACTATGGCTACACCTTC
NA	TRBV9	TRBD2	TRBJ2-3	CASSVASGSNADTQYF	TGTGCCAGCAGCGTAGCTAGCGGGAGCAATGCAGATACGCAGTATTTT
once	TRBV19	TRBD2	TRBJ2-3	CASSHPGSSGSDTQYF	TGTGCCAGTAGTCACCCCGGCAGTAGCGGGAGTGATACGCAGTATTTT
NA	TRBV5-4	NA	TRBJ1-2	CASSPGPPWENYGYTF	TGTGCCAGCAGCCCGGGGCCCCCATGGGAAAACTATGGCTACACCTTC
NA	TRBV27	NA	TRBJ2-7	CASSSQNYEQYF	TGTGCCAGCAGTTCTCAGAACTACGAGCAGTACTTC
NA	TRBV28	NA	TRBJ1-2	CASSFLQGNGYTF	TGTGCCAGCAGTTTTTTACAGGGCAATGGCTACACCTTC
many	TRBV11-2	NA	TRBJ2-5	CASSSRHRDFSGETQYF	TGTGCCAGCAGCTCACGACACCGGGACTTCTCGGGAGAGACCCAGTACTTC
NA	TRBV30	NA	TRBJ2-6	CAWSVDQGSYSGANVLTF	TGTGCCTGGAGTGTAGACCAGGGTTCATACTCTGGGGCCAACGTCCTTACTTTT
NA	TRBV2	NA	TRBJ2-1	CASRDKTGNNEQFF	TGTGCCAGCAGGGATAAGACAGGCAACAATGAGCAGTTCTTC
NA	TRBV7-2	NA	TRBJ2-3	CASSLVSWGSSDTQYF	TGTGCCAGCAGCTTAGTGAGTTGGGGGTCCTCAGATACGCAGTATTTT
few	TRBV5-6	TRBD1	TRBJ2-1	CASRRDRSSYNEQFF	TGTGCCAGCAGAAGGGACAGAAGCTCCTACAATGAGCAGTTCTTC
NA	TRBV6-6	NA	TRBJ1-2	CASSPGTANYGYTF	TGTGCCAGCAGTCCAGGCACGGCTAACTATGGCTACACCTTC
NA	TRBV28	NA	TRBJ2-1	CASSPRLHEQFF	TGTGCCAGCAGTCCTAGGCTACATGAGCAGTTCTTC
NA	TRBV7-8	NA	TRBJ2-2	CASSLFKLTMTTGELFF	TGTGCCAGCAGCCTCTTTAAACTAACCATGACCACCGGGGAGCTGTTTTTT
NA	TRBV28	NA	TRBJ1-2	CASSLGTDPPYGYTF	TGTGCCAGCAGCCTGGGGACCGACCCACCCTATGGCTACACCTTC
NA	TRBV2	NA	TRBJ2-2	CASRVTANTGELFF	TGTGCCAGCAGAGTGACAGCCAACACCGGGGAGCTGTTTTTT
NA	TRBV19	TRBD2	TRBJ2-3	CASNSPGLAGEGTDTQYF	TGTGCCAGTAACTCCCCCGGACTAGCGGGAGAGGGCACAGATACGCAGTATTTT
NA	TRBV15	NA	TRBJ2-1	CATSTAGNEQFF	TGTGCCACCAGCACGGCGGGAAATGAGCAGTTCTTC
NA	TRBV5-1	NA	TRBJ2-2	CASSSTSTAGELFF	TGCGCCAGCAGTTCGACTAGTACGGCCGGGGAGCTGTTTTTT
NA	TRBV6-1	NA	TRBJ2-6	CASSEQGHPSGANVLTF	TGTGCCAGCAGTGAACAGGGACACCCCTCTGGGGCCAACGTCCTGACTTTC
NA	TRBV5-4	NA	TRBJ1-4	CASNDGAGEKLFF	TGTGCCAGCAACGATGGAGCGGGTGAAAAACTGTTTTTT
NA	TRBV6-4	NA	TRBJ1-2	CASSRHAANYGYTF	TGTGCCAGCAGTCGACACGCTGCTAACTATGGCTACACCTTC
few	TRBV6-5	NA	TRBJ1-2	CASSYSTGKGSGYTF	TGTGCCAGCAGTTACTCGACGGGTAAGGGATCCGGCTACACCTTC
few	TRBV6-1	TRBD2	TRBJ2-7	CASRLAGPYEQYF	TGTGCCAGCAGACTAGCGGGGCCCTACGAGCAGTACTTC
NA	TRBV10-3	NA	TRBJ2-5	CAISASGTQETQYF	TGTGCCATCAGTGCCTCCGGGACGCAAGAGACCCAGTACTTC
NA	TRBV5-4	NA	TRBJ2-5	CASSRSLGAIQETQYF	TGTGCCAGCAGCAGGAGTCTTGGGGCGATCCAAGAGACCCAGTACTTC
few	TRBV11-2	NA	TRBJ2-1	CASSLARVYNEQFF	TGTGCCAGCAGCTTAGCCAGGGTCTACAATGAGCAGTTCTTC
NA	TRBV5-5	TRBD1	TRBJ2-7	CASSYRGLGSYEQYF	TGTGCCAGCAGCTACAGGGGATTGGGCTCCTACGAGCAGTACTTC
NA	TRBV10-1	TRBD2	TRBJ2-1	CASSFIAGGPLGVVNEQFF	TGCGCCAGCAGTTTCATTGCGGGAGGGCCCCTAGGCGTGGTCAATGAGCAGTTCTTC
NA	TRBV28	NA	TRBJ1-1	CASTLFGEMNTEAFF	TGTGCCAGCACCCTCTTTGGGGAGATGAACACTGAAGCTTTCTTT
NA	TRBV11-2	NA	TRBJ2-7	CASSLYPDSYEQYF	TGTGCCAGCAGCTTATACCCAGACTCCTACGAGCAGTACTTC
NA	TRBV15	NA	TRBJ2-6	CATSRDRGGGANVLTF	TGTGCCACCAGCAGAGATCGGGGCGGTGGGGCCAACGTCCTGACTTTC